The T cell receptor beta chain described here comes from a study of blood T cells in healthy people across ages. Whole-study context: With template switching, about one barcoded beta molecule was captured per two T cells. Study-wide points: Naive CD4+ cells and diversity were both higher in long-lived donors than in aged donors. The recorded TCR beta diversity per million T cells decreased in a roughly linear manner with age.

V gave up 2 bases and J gave up 12 bases, with 14 bases separating them. The CDR3 has 13 residues. For the second PCR, which ran for about 7 to 11 cycles, a sample-barcoded 5' primer and a J-beta primer mix were used. MiXCR, run by TCRdb on the 5' RACE reads, gives a single entry per CDR3 protein. This table holds approximately 770,000 distinct CDR3 sequences, more than 45% found once. Details on this clonotype: Its antigen remains unidentified.

The sequence was obtained from a man aged 30-40 years in good health. V is TRBV12-3 or TRBV12-4 and J is TRBJ2-1; D assignment may be TRBD1 or TRBD2 (5 bases each). What was sequenced was blood. The CDR3 reads CASSLSNGAGQFF. The CDR3 region has the DNA TGTGCCAGCAGTTTATCCAACGGGGCGGGGCAGTTCTTC.